One and the same sample provided the 11 T cell receptor beta chains below, sequenced in a study of T cell responses to AZD1222 COVID-19 vaccine. The protocol was immunoSEQ multiplex PCR, while the TCRdb copy is restricted to in-frame clones and leaves out a portion. The profile covers tens of thousands of clones, with approximately 90% appearing a single time and about a tenth taken by the ten largest. The material was peripheral blood, obtained on day 0 of AZD1222 vaccination. The receptor source for this set is an adult in good health.

This clone was detected once. The chain employs TRBV4-1 and TRBJ1-6, with 8 bases matching TRBD1. CDR1 and CDR2 (germline): MGHRA, YSYEKL. V shed 0 bases, J shed 10 bases, and the junction held 8 bases outside the gene matches. The CDR3 loop spans 16 amino acids. CDR3 loop: CASSQEGRGLGSPLHF. The CDR3 nucleotides are TGCGCCAGCAGCCAAGAGGGCAGGGGGCTTGGATCACCCCTCCACTTT.

J is TRBJ1-1 and V is TRBV2; 7 bases map to TRBD1. Per germline, CDR1 SNHLY and CDR2 FYNNEI. The V gene end was trimmed by 11 bases and the J gene end by 0 bases; junction bases not matched to a gene: 6. The CDR3 has 13 residues. CDR3 bases: TGTGCCGGCCAGGGGGACTTGAACACTGAAGCTTTCTTT. Translating gives CAGQGDLNTEAFF.

This rearrangement joins TRBV7-9 to TRBJ2-7; D is unclear. The CDR3 is 13 amino acids. Germline assignment: CDR1 SEHNR and CDR2 FQNEAQ (reference sequence). Trimming left V 7 bases short and J 1 base short, with 11 bases between. Here the CDR3 reads CASNQWESYEQYV. As DNA, the CDR3 is TGTGCCAGCAATCAATGGGAATCCTACGAGCAGTACGTC.

The chain carries TRBV6-1 and TRBJ1-5; D remains ambiguous. The length of the CDR3 is 15 residues. Trimming shortened V by 0 bases and J by 3 bases, and 9 bases separated the two germline ends. Germline CDR1 and CDR2: MNHNS and SASEGT. This CDR3 reads CASSEAGKINQPQHF. CDR3 sequence (DNA): TGTGCCAGCAGTGAAGCGGGGAAGATCAATCAGCCCCAGCATTTT.

The gene calls are TRBV7-9 and TRBJ1-1; 11 nucleotides match TRBD1. V dropped 4 bases and J dropped 5; count of bases not matched to a gene: 12. CDR1 is SEHNR, CDR2 FQNEAQ, per germline (reference sequence). The CDR3 runs 17 residues. The CDR3 region has the DNA TGTGCCAGCAGCTACGAACCCGGACAGGGGGCGAGGACTGAAGCTTTCTTT. Protein sequence: CASSYEPGQGARTEAFF.

This chain links TRBV11-2 with TRBJ2-3, with 9 bases that match TRBD1. Germline V gene sequence: CDR1 SGHAT, CDR2 FQNNGV. Trimming cost V 4 bases and J 3 bases; bases outside gene matches: 5. The CDR3 sequence is 15 residues long. The CDR3: CASSSLQGATDTQYF. The DNA of the CDR3 is TGTGCCAGCAGCTCACTACAGGGGGCTACAGATACGCAGTATTTT. The whole variable domain, remainder taken from reference TRBV11-2 and TRBJ2-3, is EAGVAQSPRYKIIEKRQSVAFWCNPISGHATLYWYQQILGQGPKLLIQFQNNGVVDDSQLPKDRFSAERLKGVDSTLKIQPAKLEDSAVYLCASSSLQGATDTQYFGPGTRLTVL.

The rearrangement uses TRBV10-3 and TRBJ2-1, with D possibly matching TRBD2 (6 bases). V dropped 11 bases and J dropped 7 bases, with 21 bases sitting between them. The CDR3 contains 14 residues. Per the germline V gene, CDR1 is ENHRY and CDR2 is SYGVKD. The CDR3 region is CALQAGPNVNEQFF. The CDR3 region has the DNA TGTGCCCTACAAGCGGGCCCTAATGTGAATGAGCAGTTCTTC.

The V and J genes are TRBV18 and TRBJ1-4; D is undetermined. The V gene lost 2 bases and the J gene lost 8 bases, with 12 bases spanning the gap. CDR3 length equals 14 residues. CDR1 KGHSH and CDR2 LQKENI come from the germline V gene. CDR3 region: CASSPDTEREKLFF. The CDR3 DNA sequence: TGTGCCAGCTCACCAGACACGGAGAGGGAAAAACTGTTTTTT.

The chain recombines TRBV6-6 with TRBJ1-1; TRBD1 is a possible D gene (6 bases). This CDR3 comprises 16 residues. The V and J ends lost 6 bases and 2 bases respectively, with 19 bases between them. Germline-derived CDR1 and CDR2 are MNHNY and SVGAGI (reference sequence). CDR3 sequence reads: CASRTAQGRENTEAFF. The CDR3 DNA reads TGTGCCAGCAGAACAGCGCAGGGGAGAGAAAACACTGAAGCTTTCTTT.

This rearrangement joins TRBV3-1 (or the pseudogene TRBV3-2) to TRBJ2-3; D gene ambiguous. The CDR3 length is 18 residues. The V gene lost 0 bases and the J gene lost 1 base, with 17 bases spanning the gap. Germline V gives CDR1 LGHDT, CDR2 YNNKEL (reference sequence). CDR3 bases: TGTGCCAGCAGCCAAGATCTCTCCGGCAGGCCCGGCACAGATACGCAGTATTTT. It yields the protein CASSQDLSGRPGTDTQYF.

The chain employs TRBV5-4 and TRBJ2-1; D remains ambiguous. V was cut by 4 bases and J by 1 base, with 21 bases left in between. This CDR3 is 18 amino acids long. The germline gives CDR1 SGHNT, CDR2 YYREEE (reference sequence). CDR3 coding DNA: TGTGCCAGCAGCCTGTTTCCCGGGTTGGGCAATTCCTACAATGAGCAGTTCTTC. Protein sequence: CASSLFPGLGNSYNEQFF.